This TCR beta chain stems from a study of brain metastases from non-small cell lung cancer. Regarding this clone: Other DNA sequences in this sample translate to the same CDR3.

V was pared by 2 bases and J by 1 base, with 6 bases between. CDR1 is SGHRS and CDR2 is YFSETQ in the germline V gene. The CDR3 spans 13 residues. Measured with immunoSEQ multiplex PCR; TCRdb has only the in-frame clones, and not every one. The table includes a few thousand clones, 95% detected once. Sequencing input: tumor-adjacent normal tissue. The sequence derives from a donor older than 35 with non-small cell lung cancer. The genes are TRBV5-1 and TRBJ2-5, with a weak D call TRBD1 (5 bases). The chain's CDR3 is CASSLRGQETQYF. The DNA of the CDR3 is TGCGCCAGCAGCTTAAGGGGCCAAGAGACCCAGTACTTC. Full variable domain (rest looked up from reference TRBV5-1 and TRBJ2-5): KAGVTQTPRYLIKTRGQQVTLSCSPISGHRSVSWYQQTPGQGLQFLFEYFSETQRNKGNFPGRFSGRQFSNSRSEMNVSTLELGDSALYLCASSLRGQETQYFGPGTRLLVL.